Listed below are T cell receptor beta chains from one sample, sequenced in a study of PD-L1 blockade in urothelial cancer. Using immunoSEQ multiplex PCR, the repertoire was profiled, and TCRdb retains in-frame clones only, with some absent. The sample has 35,000 to 55,000 clones, around 82% seen once. Specimen: PBMCs, collected around atezolizumab (anti-PD-L1) treatment. These receptors were taken from a man in his 70s with urothelial cancer. The CDR3 runs from the conserved cysteine through the conserved F or W. The D gene is left open where the match is weak. Not every row has a clone size; where given, it reads once, few, many or a size class.

j_gene,abundance,v_gene,d_gene,CDR3nt,CDR3aa
TRBJ2-3,NA,TRBV7-3,TRBD2,TGTGCCAGCAGCAGAACTAGCGGAGGGGCAGATACGCAGTATTTT,CASSRTSGGADTQYF
TRBJ2-7,medium-sized,TRBV7-9,NA,TGTGCCAGCAGCTCGTACCGGGGAGGGGACACAAAGGGCGAGCAGTACTTC,CASSSYRGGDTKGEQYF
TRBJ2-2,NA,TRBV29-1,TRBD1,TGCAGCGTTGGGGCCGGGACAGTGTCCACCGGGGAGCTGTTTTTT,CSVGAGTVSTGELFF
TRBJ1-2,once,TRBV29-1,NA,TGCAGCGCCTCCATGCCGCGGGGTGGGATAGGATCCTATGGCTACACCTTC,CSASMPRGGIGSYGYTF
TRBJ2-7,NA,TRBV11-2,TRBD1,TGTGCCAGCAGCTCGTGGGACAGGTTCTACGAGCAGTACTTC,CASSSWDRFYEQYF
TRBJ2-1,large,TRBV19,NA,TGTGCCAGTAGTATAGGGACTTCCGAGCAGTTCTTC,CASSIGTSEQFF
TRBJ1-1,once,TRBV5-6,NA,TGTGCCAGCAGCTTGCCGGGGTTCCCTGAAGCTTTCTTT,CASSLPGFPEAFF
TRBJ1-1,NA,TRBV14,NA,TGTGCCAGCAGCCAAGATTTTGCAGGGGATACTGAAGCTTTCTTT,CASSQDFAGDTEAFF
TRBJ2-2,NA,TRBV18,TRBD2,TGTGCCAGCTCAGCGGGAGGTCGTAGCACCGGGGAGCTGTTTTTT,CASSAGGRSTGELFF
TRBJ1-2,NA,TRBV6-1,NA,TGTGCCAGCAGTTCAGACGGGGACTATGGCTACACCTTC,CASSSDGDYGYTF
TRBJ1-2,few,TRBV6-5,NA,TGTGCCAGCAGTTACTCGGGAGTAGGGAACTATGGCTACACCTTC,CASSYSGVGNYGYTF
TRBJ1-5,NA,TRBV7-9,NA,TGTGCCAGCAGCCGAGGCCGAGGGCAGCCCCAGCATTTT,CASSRGRGQPQHF
TRBJ1-3,NA,TRBV28,TRBD1,TGTGCCAGCAGCCCAGCAGGACAGGGGAGAAACACCATATATTTT,CASSPAGQGRNTIYF
TRBJ1-4,NA,TRBV5-1,TRBD1,TGCGCCAGCAGCTGGGCGACAGGGAATGAAAAACTGTTTTTT,CASSWATGNEKLFF
TRBJ2-3,NA,TRBV6-6,NA,TGTGCCAGCAGTTACCTTGGGACACTTACACCTGAGACGCAGTATTTT,CASSYLGTLTPETQYF
TRBJ2-3,NA,TRBV7-9,TRBD2,TGTGCCAGCAGCCCCCAAGGAGGACTAGCTACTCCGGGTACGCAGTATTTT,CASSPQGGLATPGTQYF
TRBJ1-3,NA,TRBV7-8,NA,TGTGCCAGCAGCTCACGAAACAGAAGACCCTCTGGAAACACCATATATTTT,CASSSRNRRPSGNTIYF
TRBJ2-1,NA,TRBV9,NA,TGTGCCAGCAGTCCAGGGCCGGGGGTAGACAATGAGCAGTTCTTC,CASSPGPGVDNEQFF
TRBJ1-5,few,TRBV7-3,NA,TGTGCCAGCAGCCCACAGGGTAGTAATCAGCCCCAGCATTTT,CASSPQGSNQPQHF
TRBJ2-7,NA,TRBV6-6,TRBD2,TGTGCCAGCAGTTACAACGCGGGGGAGGGGCGGCAGTACTTC,CASSYNAGEGRQYF
TRBJ2-3,NA,TRBV5-1,TRBD2,TGCGCCAGCAGCTTGGGCTTGGGGGGGAGAGGCACAGATACGCAGTATTTT,CASSLGLGGRGTDTQYF
TRBJ2-2,NA,TRBV30,NA,TGTGCCTGGAGTGTCCCTCCAACCGGGACATCGAACACCGGGGAGCTGTTTTTT,CAWSVPPTGTSNTGELFF
TRBJ1-2,NA,TRBV6-5,NA,TGTGCCAGCAGTTACTACGGCAGGGTTTATGGCTACACCTTC,CASSYYGRVYGYTF
TRBJ2-7,NA,TRBV5-1,TRBD1,TGCGCCAGCAGCACGGACAGGGGATACGAGCAGTACTTC,CASSTDRGYEQYF
TRBJ2-7,NA,TRBV5-1,NA,TGCGCCAGCAGCTTGGCAGGGGTCTCCTACGAGCAGTACTTC,CASSLAGVSYEQYF
TRBJ2-7,NA,TRBV28,NA,TGTGCCAGCTCGATCGGTCGAGGGGAGCAGTACTTC,CASSIGRGEQYF
TRBJ2-7,NA,TRBV2,NA,TGTGCCAGCAGACTAAACTCCTACGAGCAGTACTTC,CASRLNSYEQYF
TRBJ2-6,NA,TRBV12-5,NA,TGTGCTAGTGGTTCAGACAGCTCTGGGGCCAACGTCCTGACTTTC,CASGSDSSGANVLTF
TRBJ2-1,NA,TRBV9,TRBD2,TGTGCCAGCAGCATTAGCGGGGGGGGTTACAATGAGCAGTTCTTC,CASSISGGGYNEQFF